These 26 T cell receptor beta chains were sequenced from one sample in a study of OX40 agonist ivuxolimab in advanced cancers. Repertoires were generated with immunoSEQ multiplex PCR, while TCRdb's copy carries only in-frame clones and drops some. The sample includes tens of thousands of clones, about nine tenths seen only once; the top ten take roughly 9.7%. The sequenced sample was CD4+ or CD8+ T cells sorted from blood, obtained in a trial of the OX40 agonist ivuxolimab. These receptors were collected from an adult with an advanced solid tumor such as melanoma, head and neck, liver or kidney cancer.

V is TRBV10-3 and J is TRBJ2-1, with a possible D match to TRBD2 (6 bases). CDR3 size: 15 residues. V was pared by 2 bases and J by 0 bases, with 8 bases between. Germline values: CDR1 ENHRY, CDR2 SYGVKD. The CDR3 here is CAISEAGSSYNEQFF. DNA of the CDR3: TGTGCCATCAGTGAGGCCGGGAGCTCCTACAATGAGCAGTTCTTC.

V gene TRBV28 combines with J gene TRBJ2-7; no clear D gene. Germline CDR1 MDHEN, CDR2 SYDVKM. V lost 6 bases to trimming and J lost 5 bases, with 11 bases between them. There are 12 residues in the CDR3. CDR3 bases: TGTGCCAGCAGATCCGGGTGGAACGAGCAGTACTTC. As protein: CASRSGWNEQYF.

This clone has more than one count but fewer than ten. The sample holds other DNA sequences that translate to the same CDR3. The V gene is TRBV27, the J gene TRBJ1-2, with a possible D match to TRBD1 (5 bases). The germline CDR1 and CDR2 sequences are MNHEY and SMNVEV (reference sequence). The CDR3 has 12 amino acids. V shed 3 bases and J shed 7 bases, with 9 bases lying between them. The CDR3 DNA is TGTGCCAGCAGTTTTGGGGGAGGTGGCTACACCTTC. Translation: CASSFGGGGYTF.

J is TRBJ2-1 and V is TRBV9; D tentatively reads TRBD1 or TRBD2 (6 bases each). Trimming took off 0 bases at V and 7 bases at J, with 17 bases between the two ends. The CDR3 loop spans 16 amino acids. CDR1 is SGDLS and CDR2 is YYNGEE in the germline V gene. The chain's CDR3 is CASSVEGRGTWNEQFF. DNA of the CDR3: TGTGCCAGCAGCGTAGAAGGCCGCGGGACATGGAATGAGCAGTTCTTC.

The rearrangement links TRBV5-1 to TRBJ1-1; D is unresolved. V dropped 2 bases and J dropped 2 bases, with 7 bases sitting between them. Germline V CDR1 and CDR2: SGHRS, YFSETQ. The CDR3 has 13 amino acids. The CDR3 DNA sequence: TGCGCCAGCAGCTTACAGAGAAACACTGAAGCTTTCTTT. Translating it yields CASSLQRNTEAFF.

The chain joins TRBV5-5 to TRBJ2-7; D call uncertain. V lost 0 bases and J lost 9, with 7 bases in between. Per germline, CDR1 SGHKS and CDR2 YYEKEE (reference sequence). This CDR3 is 11 amino acids long. The DNA for the CDR3 is TGTGCCAGCAGCTTGGGGGCTGTGCAGTACTTC. Encoded protein: CASSLGAVQYF.

The CDR3 protein is CASQRSSYNEQFF. The CDR3 nucleotides read TGCGCCAGCCAGCGTAGCTCCTACAATGAGCAGTTCTTC. The chain is built from TRBV4-1 and TRBJ2-1; D uncertain. V gave up 8 bases and J gave up 0 bases, with 8 bases separating them. The germline CDR1 and CDR2 sequences are MGHRA and YSYEKL. This CDR3 contains 13 residues.

The chain is built from TRBV29-1 and TRBJ1-3; no reliable D call. V lost 1 base to trimming and J lost 2 bases, with 9 bases between them. The CDR3 is 14 residues long. CDR1 and CDR2 from the germline V gene are SQVTM and ANQGSEA. The CDR3 is CSVEGSEAGNTIYF. The CDR3 DNA sequence: TGCAGCGTTGAAGGGAGCGAAGCTGGAAACACCATATATTTT.

The chain couples TRBV6-1 to TRBJ1-2; D gene uncertain. Deletions cut 0 bases from V and 4 bases from J, with 12 bases between. The V gene's germline CDR1 is MNHNS and CDR2 SASEGT. There are 15 residues in the CDR3. DNA of the CDR3: TGTGCCAGCAGTGAAGCCGGAGGGTCCAGCTATGGCTACACCTTC. It specifies CASSEAGGSSYGYTF.

The CDR3 bases are TGCGCCAGCAGCTTGTATCCTTCGAAAGATACGCAGTATTTT. Translating it yields CASSLYPSKDTQYF. The rearrangement uses TRBV5-1 and TRBJ2-3, with D unresolved. The CDR3 has 14 residues. Germline CDR1 reads SGHRS; CDR2 reads YFSETQ. Trimming pared 1 base from V and 5 bases from J, leaving 11 bases between.

J is TRBJ2-1 and V is TRBV7-9; D gene ambiguous. CDR3 length: 11 amino acids. V shed 5 bases and J shed 10 bases, with 9 bases lying between them. Per germline, CDR1 SEHNR and CDR2 FQNEAQ (reference sequence). This CDR3 is CASSLGIEQFF. The CDR3 nucleotides read TGTGCCAGCAGCCTGGGGATCGAGCAGTTCTTC. The whole variable domain, remainder taken from reference TRBV7-9 and TRBJ2-1, is DTGVSQNPRHKITKRGQNVTFRCDPISEHNRLYWYRQTLGQGPEFLTYFQNEAQLEKSRLLSDRFSAERPKGSFSTLEIQRTEQGDSAMYLCASSLGIEQFFGPGTRLTVL.

This clone was observed a handful of times. The genes are TRBV5-1 and TRBJ2-2; TRBD2 matches at 8 bases. CDR3 size: 17 residues. CDR1 is SGHRS and CDR2 is YFSETQ in the germline V gene. V shed 3 bases, J shed 2 bases, and the junction held 9 bases outside the gene matches. The CDR3 coding sequence is TGCGCCAGCAGCTCCTCGAGGGCGGGGGGTAACACCGGGGAGCTGTTTTTT. Protein: CASSSSRAGGNTGELFF.

The rearrangement links TRBV7-8 to TRBJ1-5; TRBD1 aligns across 7 bases. V lost 4 bases, J lost 4 bases, and 7 bases stayed unmatched. The CDR3 is 15 residues long. Looked up from germline, CDR1 is SGHVS and CDR2 is FQNEAQ. CDR3 nucleotides: TGTGCCAGCAGCTCGATAGGGGGCCCTAATCAGCCCCAGCATTTT. Its translation: CASSSIGGPNQPQHF.

This chain links TRBV6-1 with TRBJ1-5; the match to TRBD1 covers 7 bases. The CDR3 has 15 amino acids. Per the germline V gene, CDR1 is MNHNS and CDR2 is SASEGT. V gave up 6 bases and J gave up 2 bases; unmatched junction bases: 7. Here the CDR3 reads CASSRTGVGNQPQHF. In nucleotides, the CDR3 is TGTGCCAGCAGCCGAACAGGGGTTGGCAATCAGCCCCAGCATTTT.

The rearrangement uses TRBV2 and TRBJ2-2, with a weak D call TRBD2 (6 bases). The CDR3 has 17 amino acids. CDR1 is SNHLY and CDR2 is FYNNEI in the germline V gene. V was clipped by 0 bases and J by 1 base, with 12 bases between them. The CDR3 DNA reads TGTGCCAGCAGTGAAGCGCTTCCCGGGGGGAACACCGGGGAGCTGTTTTTT. It encodes CASSEALPGGNTGELFF.

The chain joins TRBV19 to TRBJ1-2, with TRBD1 identical over 7 bases. The length of the CDR3 is 15 residues. The V gene's germline CDR1 is LNHDA and CDR2 SQIVND (reference sequence). The trim removed 3 bases at V and 4 bases at J, leaving 8 bases unmatched. CDR3 in DNA: TGTGCCAGTAGTATTCCTAGGGGGCAAGGCTATGGCTACACCTTC. It yields the protein CASSIPRGQGYGYTF.

This clone was seen only once. The chain is built from TRBV30 and TRBJ2-3, with no clear D. CDR3 length: 11 residues. Germline V gives CDR1 GTSNPN, CDR2 SVGIG (reference sequence). V lost 4 bases to trimming and J lost 3 bases, with 5 bases between them. CDR3 nucleotides: TGTGCCTGGACGGCGACAGATACGCAGTATTTT. It is translated as CAWTATDTQYF.

The V and J genes are TRBV2 and TRBJ2-1; 11 bases are a match to TRBD2. Germline CDR1 and CDR2: SNHLY and FYNNEI. This CDR3 contains 17 residues. The J segment lost 0 bases and the V segment lost 5 bases, leaving 6 bases of the junction unmatched. The CDR3 DNA reads as TGTGCCAGCAGTTTCGGGACTAGCGGACACTCCTACAATGAGCAGTTCTTC. Amino acid sequence: CASSFGTSGHSYNEQFF.

V gene TRBV5-6 combines with J gene TRBJ2-1; 11 bases match TRBD1. Germline CDR1 and CDR2: SGHDT and YYEEEE. V was clipped by 5 bases and J by 7 bases; unmatched bases: 8. The CDR3 contains 15 residues. The CDR3 bases are TGTGCCAGCAGATCCGGGACAGGGGGTGGTAATGAGCAGTTCTTC. Translation gives CASRSGTGGGNEQFF.

V and J are TRBV19 and TRBJ1-1, with 9 positions matching TRBD1. Germline V gives CDR1 LNHDA, CDR2 SQIVND (reference sequence). V was clipped by 6 bases and J by 3 bases; unmatched bases: 5. The CDR3 extends over 14 amino acids. CDR3 nucleotides: TGTGCCAGTAGAGGGACAGGGTTCGACACTGAAGCTTTCTTT. The encoded protein is CASRGTGFDTEAFF.

The chain links TRBV6-1 to TRBJ1-1; tentatively, D is TRBD1 (6 bases). Trimming took 0 bases from V and 0 from J, leaving 8 bases between them. CDR1 and CDR2 (germline): MNHNS, SASEGT. The CDR3 spans 15 residues. This CDR3 reads CASSEARDMNTEAFF. The CDR3 region has the DNA TGTGCCAGCAGTGAAGCGAGGGACATGAACACTGAAGCTTTCTTT.

The chain uses TRBV27 and TRBJ1-6, with D unresolved. CDR1 is MNHEY, CDR2 SMNVEV, per germline (reference sequence). V shed 5 bases and J shed 6 bases, with 14 bases lying between them. The CDR3 spans 15 residues. The CDR3 loop is CASSLIRDPNSPLHF. The CDR3 nucleotides are TGTGCCAGCAGTCTCATCCGGGATCCTAATTCACCCCTCCACTTT.

The V gene is TRBV10-3, the J gene TRBJ2-5; TRBD2 agrees at 10 bases. Trimming at V came to 10 bases and at J to 2 bases, leaving 7 bases not matched to a gene. Per germline, CDR1 ENHRY and CDR2 SYGVKD. This CDR3 has 14 residues. CDR3 region: CATIAGGIQETQYF. CDR3 in DNA: TGTGCCACCATAGCGGGGGGCATTCAAGAGACCCAGTACTTC.

This sequence joins TRBV19 and TRBJ2-1; 7 bases match TRBD2. V was clipped by 3 bases and J by 8 bases; unmatched bases: 4. The CDR3 is 13 amino acids. Germline lookup yields CDR1 LNHDA and CDR2 SQIVND (reference sequence). CDR3 nucleotides: TGTGCCAGTAGTATGGGAGGGTACGATGAGCAGTTCTTC. Its translation: CASSMGGYDEQFF.

V and J are TRBV19 and TRBJ2-7; 9 positions match TRBD1. Germline V CDR1 and CDR2: LNHDA, SQIVND (reference sequence). The ends lost 5 bases at V and 5 bases at J; junction bases unmatched: 13. This CDR3 is built from 16 residues. The CDR3 loop is CASSSGTGTGIHEQYF. The CDR3, as DNA: TGTGCCAGTAGTTCAGGCACCGGGACAGGGATTCACGAGCAGTACTTC. The full variable domain, in which reference TRBV19 and TRBJ2-7 provide the parts outside the CDR3, is DGGITQSPKYLFRKEGQNVTLSCEQNLNHDAMYWYRQDPGQGLRLIYYSQIVNDFQKGDIAEGYSVSREKKESFPLTVTSAQKNPTAFYLCASSSGTGTGIHEQYFGPGTRLTVT.

V and J are TRBV10-3 and TRBJ2-7, with 7 bases matching TRBD1. The trim removed 5 bases at V and 4 bases at J, leaving 11 bases unmatched. Per germline, CDR1 ENHRY and CDR2 SYGVKD. The CDR3 covers 15 residues. The CDR3 DNA reads as TGTGCCATCAGTATACTAAGTACAGGGGCATACGAGCAGTACTTC. Translating it yields CAISILSTGAYEQYF.